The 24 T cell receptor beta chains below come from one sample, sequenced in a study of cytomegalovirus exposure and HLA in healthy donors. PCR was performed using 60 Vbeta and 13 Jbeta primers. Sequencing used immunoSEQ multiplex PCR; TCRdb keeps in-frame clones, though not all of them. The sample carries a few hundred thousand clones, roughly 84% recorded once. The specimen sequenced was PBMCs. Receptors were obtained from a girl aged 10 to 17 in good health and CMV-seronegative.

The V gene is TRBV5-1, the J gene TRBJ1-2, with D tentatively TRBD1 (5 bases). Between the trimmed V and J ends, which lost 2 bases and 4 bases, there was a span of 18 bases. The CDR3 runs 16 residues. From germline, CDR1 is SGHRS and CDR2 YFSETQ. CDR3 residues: CASSLWQAFQGYGYTF. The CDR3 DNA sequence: TGCGCCAGCAGCTTATGGCAGGCTTTCCAGGGCTATGGCTACACCTTC.

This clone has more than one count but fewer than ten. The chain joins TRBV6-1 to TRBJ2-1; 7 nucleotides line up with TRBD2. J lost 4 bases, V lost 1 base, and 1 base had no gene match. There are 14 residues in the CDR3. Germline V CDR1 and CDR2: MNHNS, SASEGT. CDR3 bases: TGTGCCAGCAGTGAAGTGGGGGGGTACAATGAGCAGTTCTTC. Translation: CASSEVGGYNEQFF.

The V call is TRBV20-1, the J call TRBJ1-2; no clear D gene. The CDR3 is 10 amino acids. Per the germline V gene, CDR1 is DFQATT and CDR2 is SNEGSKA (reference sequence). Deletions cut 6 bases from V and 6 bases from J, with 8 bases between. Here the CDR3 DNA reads TGCAGTGCCGCGACAAATGGCTACACCTTC. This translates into CSAATNGYTF.

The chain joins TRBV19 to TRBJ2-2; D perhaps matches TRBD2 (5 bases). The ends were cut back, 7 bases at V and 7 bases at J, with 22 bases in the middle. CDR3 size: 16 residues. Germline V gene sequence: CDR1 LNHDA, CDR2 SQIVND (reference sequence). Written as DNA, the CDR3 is TGTGCCAGTACCCTAAGGCGGGCGGCCTGGAGCGGGGAGCTGTTTTTT. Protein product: CASTLRRAAWSGELFF.

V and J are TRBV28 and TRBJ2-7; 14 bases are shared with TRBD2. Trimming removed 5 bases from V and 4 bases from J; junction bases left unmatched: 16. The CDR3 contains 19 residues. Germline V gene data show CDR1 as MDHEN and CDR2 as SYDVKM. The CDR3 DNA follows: TGTGCCAGCAGTCTATTAAATTCGGGACTAGCGGGAGCTAGGTACGAGCAGTACTTC. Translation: CASSLLNSGLAGARYEQYF.

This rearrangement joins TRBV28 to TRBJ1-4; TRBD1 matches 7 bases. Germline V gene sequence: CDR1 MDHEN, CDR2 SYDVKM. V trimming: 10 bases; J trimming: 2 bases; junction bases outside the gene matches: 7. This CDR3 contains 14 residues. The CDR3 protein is CAINRGTTNEKLFF. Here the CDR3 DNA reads TGTGCCATAAACAGGGGAACTACTAATGAAAAACTGTTTTTT.

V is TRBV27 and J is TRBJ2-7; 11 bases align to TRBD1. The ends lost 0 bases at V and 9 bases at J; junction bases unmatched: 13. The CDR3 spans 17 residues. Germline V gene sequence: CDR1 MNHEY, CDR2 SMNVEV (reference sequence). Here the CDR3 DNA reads TGTGCCAGCAGTTTATCGATCGGGACAGGGGGAAGAGAACGGCAGTACTTC. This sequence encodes CASSLSIGTGGRERQYF.

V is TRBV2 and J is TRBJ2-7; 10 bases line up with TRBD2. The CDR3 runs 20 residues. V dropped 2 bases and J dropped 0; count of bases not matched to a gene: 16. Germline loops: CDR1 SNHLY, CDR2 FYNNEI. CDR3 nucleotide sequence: TGTGCCAGCAGTGAAAGGGGAGAGAGTTTAGCGGGAGGACTCTCCTACGAGCAGTACTTC. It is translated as CASSERGESLAGGLSYEQYF.

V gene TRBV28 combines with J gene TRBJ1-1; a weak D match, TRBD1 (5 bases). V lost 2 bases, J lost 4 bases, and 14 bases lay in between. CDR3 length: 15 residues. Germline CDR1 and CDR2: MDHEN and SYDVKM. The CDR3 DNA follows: TGTGCCAGCAGTTTACCCGGGGGGGTGGGCACTGAAGCTTTCTTT. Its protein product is CASSLPGGVGTEAFF.

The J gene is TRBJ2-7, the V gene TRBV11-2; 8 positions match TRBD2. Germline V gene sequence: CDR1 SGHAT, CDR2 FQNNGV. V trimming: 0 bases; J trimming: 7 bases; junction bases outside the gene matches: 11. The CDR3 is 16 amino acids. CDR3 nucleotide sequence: TGTGCCAGCAGCTTAGATACCGGACTAGCTAGGAGGGAGCAGTACTTC. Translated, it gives CASSLDTGLARREQYF.

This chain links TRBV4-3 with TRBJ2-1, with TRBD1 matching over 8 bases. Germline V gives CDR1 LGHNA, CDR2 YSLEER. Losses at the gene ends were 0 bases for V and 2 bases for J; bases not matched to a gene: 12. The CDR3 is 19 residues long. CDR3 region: CASSQDRLGQVFTYNEQFF. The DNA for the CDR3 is TGCGCCAGCAGCCAAGATCGTTTGGGACAGGTTTTTACCTACAATGAGCAGTTCTTC.

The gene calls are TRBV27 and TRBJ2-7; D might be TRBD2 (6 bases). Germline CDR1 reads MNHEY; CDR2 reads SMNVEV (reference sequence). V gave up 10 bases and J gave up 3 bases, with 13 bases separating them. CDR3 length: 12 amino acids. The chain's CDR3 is CATRGALYEQYF. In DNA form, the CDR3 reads TGTGCCACACGCGGGGCTCTCTACGAGCAGTACTTC.

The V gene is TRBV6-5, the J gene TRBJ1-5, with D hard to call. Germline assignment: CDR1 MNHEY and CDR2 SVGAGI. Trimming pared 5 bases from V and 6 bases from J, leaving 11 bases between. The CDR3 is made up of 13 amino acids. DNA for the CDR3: TGTGCCAGCAGTCCAGTTCGAGGTCAGCCCCAGCATTTT. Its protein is CASSPVRGQPQHF.

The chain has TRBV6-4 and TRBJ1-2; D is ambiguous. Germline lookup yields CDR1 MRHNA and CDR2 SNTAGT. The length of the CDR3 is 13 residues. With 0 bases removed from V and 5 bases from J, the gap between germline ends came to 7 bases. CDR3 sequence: CASSDSSRYGYTF. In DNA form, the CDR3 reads TGTGCCAGCAGTGACTCAAGTAGATATGGCTACACCTTC.

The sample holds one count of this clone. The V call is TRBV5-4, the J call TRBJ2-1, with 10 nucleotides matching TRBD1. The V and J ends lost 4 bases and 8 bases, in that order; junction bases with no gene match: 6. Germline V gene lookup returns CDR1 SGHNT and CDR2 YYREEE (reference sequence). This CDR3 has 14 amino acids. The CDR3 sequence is CASSRQGAKDEQFF. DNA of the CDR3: TGTGCCAGCAGCCGACAGGGGGCGAAGGATGAGCAGTTCTTC.

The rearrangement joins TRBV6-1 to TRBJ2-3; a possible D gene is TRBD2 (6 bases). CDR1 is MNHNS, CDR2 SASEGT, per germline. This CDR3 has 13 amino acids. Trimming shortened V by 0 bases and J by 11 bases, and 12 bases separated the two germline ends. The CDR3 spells CASSEALVGGQYF. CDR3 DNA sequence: TGTGCCAGCAGTGAAGCGTTGGTGGGAGGGCAGTATTTT.

CDR3 sequence reads: CASQRAYEQFF. The CDR3 coding sequence is TGTGCCAGTCAGCGGGCCTATGAGCAGTTCTTC. The rearrangement joins TRBV6-1 to TRBJ2-1, with TRBD2 as a possible D gene (6 bases). The germline V gene has CDR1 MNHNS and CDR2 SASEGT. Between the trimmed V and J ends, which lost 9 bases and 8 bases, there was a span of 11 bases. CDR3 size: 11 residues.

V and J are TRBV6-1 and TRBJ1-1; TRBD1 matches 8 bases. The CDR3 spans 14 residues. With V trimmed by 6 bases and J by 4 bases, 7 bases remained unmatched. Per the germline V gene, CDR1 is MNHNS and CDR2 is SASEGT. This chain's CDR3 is CASSGQGSVTEAFF. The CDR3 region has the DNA TGTGCCAGCAGCGGACAGGGAAGTGTCACTGAAGCTTTCTTT.

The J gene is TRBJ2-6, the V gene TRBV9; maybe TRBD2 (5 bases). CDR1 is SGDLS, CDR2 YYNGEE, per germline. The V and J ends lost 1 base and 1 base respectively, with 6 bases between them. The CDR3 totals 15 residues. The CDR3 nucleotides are TGTGCCAGCAGCGTACCGGGGTCTGGGGCCAACGTCCTGACTTTC. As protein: CASSVPGSGANVLTF.

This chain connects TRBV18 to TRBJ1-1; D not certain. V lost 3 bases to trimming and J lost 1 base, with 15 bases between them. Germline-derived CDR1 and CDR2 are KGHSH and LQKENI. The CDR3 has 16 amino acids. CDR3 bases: TGTGCCAGCTCACCTGCTGGGCCGATGACGAACACTGAAGCTTTCTTT. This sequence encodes CASSPAGPMTNTEAFF.

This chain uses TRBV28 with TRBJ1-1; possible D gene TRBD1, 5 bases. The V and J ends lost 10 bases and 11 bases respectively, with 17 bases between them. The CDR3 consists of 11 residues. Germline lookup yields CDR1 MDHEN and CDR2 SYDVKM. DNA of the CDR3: TGTGCCACCGCAGTGGTAACAGGCGCTTTCTTT. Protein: CATAVVTGAFF.

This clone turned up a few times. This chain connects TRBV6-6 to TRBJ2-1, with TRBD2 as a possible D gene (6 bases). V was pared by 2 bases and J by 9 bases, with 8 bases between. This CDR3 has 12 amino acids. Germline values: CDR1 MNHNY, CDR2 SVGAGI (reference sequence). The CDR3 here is CASSYTSSEQFF. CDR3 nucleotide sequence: TGTGCCAGCAGTTACACTAGCAGTGAGCAGTTCTTC.

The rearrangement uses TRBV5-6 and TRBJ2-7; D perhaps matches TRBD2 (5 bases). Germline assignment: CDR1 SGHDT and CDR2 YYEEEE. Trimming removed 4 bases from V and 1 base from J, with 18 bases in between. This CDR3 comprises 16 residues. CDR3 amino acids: CASSPLTRGRSYEQYF. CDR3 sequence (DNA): TGTGCCAGCAGCCCCCTGACTCGGGGTAGGTCCTACGAGCAGTACTTC. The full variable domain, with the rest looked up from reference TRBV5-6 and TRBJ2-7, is DAGVTQSPTHLIKTRGQQVTLRCSPKSGHDTVSWYQQALGQGPQFIFQYYEEEERQRGNFPDRFSGHQFPNYSSELNVNALLLGDSALYLCASSPLTRGRSYEQYFGPGTRLTVT.

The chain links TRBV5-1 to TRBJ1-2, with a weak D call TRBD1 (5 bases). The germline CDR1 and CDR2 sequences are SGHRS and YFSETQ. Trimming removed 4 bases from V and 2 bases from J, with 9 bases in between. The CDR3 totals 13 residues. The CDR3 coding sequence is TGCGCCAGCAGCGAACAGGAGAACTATGGCTACACCTTC. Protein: CASSEQENYGYTF.